One sample yielded the 32 T cell receptor beta chains listed below, sequenced in a study of shared clonotypes between healthy human individuals. Produced via immunoSEQ multiplex PCR; TCRdb's table is partial and in-frame only. This table has approximately 2.1 million clones, over 90% appearing once. Input material: naive CD4+ T cells from PBMCs. Subset of the sample: CD45RA+ positively selected. The origin of the receptors is a man between 18 and 35 years old in good health. Some clones in this sample may be carry-over from other donors' samples.

The chain couples TRBV11-3 to TRBJ1-1; 8 bases are a match to TRBD1. The CDR3 length is 14 residues. Germline V CDR1 and CDR2: SGHNT, YENEEA. Trimming at V came to 7 bases and at J to 4 bases, leaving 8 bases not matched to a gene. CDR3: CASKQGVRATEAFF. The CDR3 DNA follows: TGTGCCAGCAAACAGGGGGTAAGGGCCACTGAAGCTTTCTTT.

This chain uses TRBV5-1 with TRBJ2-1; 12 bases are shared with TRBD2. Germline values: CDR1 SGHRS, CDR2 YFSETQ. This CDR3 has 16 amino acids. The ends lost 4 bases at V and 4 bases at J; junction bases unmatched: 6. The CDR3 region is CASSGLLAGGYNEQFF. In nucleotides, the CDR3 is TGCGCCAGCAGCGGCTTACTAGCGGGAGGATACAATGAGCAGTTCTTC.

The gene calls are TRBV5-1 and TRBJ2-7; perhaps TRBD1 as D (6 bases). The germline V gene has CDR1 SGHRS and CDR2 YFSETQ. V lost 0 bases and J lost 0, with 13 bases in between. The CDR3 loop spans 16 amino acids. The CDR3: CASSLGGDRSSYEQYF. Written as DNA, the CDR3 is TGCGCCAGCAGCTTGGGCGGTGACAGGAGCTCCTACGAGCAGTACTTC.

The chain is built from TRBV28 and TRBJ1-2; D not resolved. Trimming shortened V by 2 bases and J by 8 bases, and 9 bases separated the two germline ends. This CDR3 comprises 12 residues. CDR1 and CDR2 (germline): MDHEN, SYDVKM. This CDR3 is CASSLPEEGYTF. As DNA, the CDR3 is TGTGCCAGCAGTTTACCCGAAGAGGGCTACACCTTC.

The chain joins TRBV19 to TRBJ1-2; D unresolved. This CDR3 has 14 residues. Looked up from germline, CDR1 is LNHDA and CDR2 is SQIVND (reference sequence). Trimming took 1 base from V and 4 from J, leaving 10 bases between them. Written as DNA, the CDR3 is TGTGCCAGTAGTATAGGAGGAGAGATCTATGGCTACACCTTC. Residues: CASSIGGEIYGYTF.

In this sample, this clone turned up a few times. The sample contains more than one DNA sequence encoding this CDR3. The chain uses TRBV6-5 and TRBJ2-7, with D perhaps matching TRBD1 (5 bases). This CDR3 is built from 13 residues. From germline, CDR1 is MNHEY and CDR2 SVGAGI. Trimming took off 6 bases at V and 2 bases at J, with 11 bases between the two ends. The CDR3 region has the DNA TGTGCCAGCAGCAGCCCAGGGACCTACGAGCAGTACTTC. Amino acids: CASSSPGTYEQYF.

This clone was seen only once. The V call is TRBV7-2, the J call TRBJ2-3, with 7 bases aligning to TRBD1. CDR1 and CDR2 from the germline V gene are SGHTA and FQGNSA. Losses at the gene ends were 1 base for V and 1 base for J; bases not matched to a gene: 5. This CDR3 has 16 residues. For the CDR3, the DNA is TGTGCCAGCAGCTTAGTACAGGGGCGGGGCACAGATACGCAGTATTTT. Translating it yields CASSLVQGRGTDTQYF.

The CDR3 reads CASSQPDRDRDHEQYF. The DNA for the CDR3 is TGTGCCAGCAGCCAACCAGACCGGGACAGGGACCACGAGCAGTACTTC. The V gene is TRBV4-2, the J gene TRBJ2-7, with 9 nucleotides matching TRBD1. This CDR3 comprises 16 residues. Germline V lookup: CDR1 LGHNA, CDR2 YNFKEQ. The J segment lost 5 bases and the V segment lost 2 bases, leaving 10 bases of the junction unmatched.

This sequence joins TRBV7-2 and TRBJ2-1; D may be TRBD1 (6 bases). V dropped 2 bases and J dropped 7 bases, with 9 bases sitting between them. Germline CDR1 is SGHTA and CDR2 is FQGNSA. The CDR3 is 13 amino acids. The CDR3 sequence is CASSLHRVNEQFF. The CDR3 nucleotides read TGTGCCAGCAGCTTACACAGGGTTAATGAGCAGTTCTTC. The full variable domain, its missing parts supplied by reference TRBV7-2 and TRBJ2-1, is GAGVSQSPSNKVTEKGKDVELRCDPISGHTALYWYRQSLGQGLEFLIYFQGNSAPDKSGLPSDRFSAERTGGSVSTLTIQRTQQEDSAVYLCASSLHRVNEQFFGPGTRLTVL.

The chain joins TRBV11-3 to TRBJ2-3; 8 positions match TRBD1. CDR1 and CDR2 from the germline V gene are SGHNT and YENEEA. The trim removed 1 base at V and 1 base at J, leaving 4 bases unmatched. The CDR3 spans 16 residues. This CDR3 reads CASSLGTGQGTDTQYF. The CDR3 DNA reads as TGTGCCAGCAGCTTAGGGACGGGACAGGGCACAGATACGCAGTATTTT.

The V and J genes are TRBV5-1 and TRBJ2-1; D possibly uses TRBD1 or TRBD2 (6 bases each). CDR1 is SGHRS, CDR2 YFSETQ, per germline. With 2 bases removed from V and 3 bases from J, the gap between germline ends came to 9 bases. The CDR3 length is 14 residues. CDR3 sequence reads: CASSFRGDYNEQFF. CDR3 bases: TGCGCCAGCAGCTTTAGGGGGGACTACAATGAGCAGTTCTTC.

The rearrangement uses TRBV9 and TRBJ2-1, with D maybe TRBD2 (6 bases). The CDR3 runs 14 residues. Per the germline V gene, CDR1 is SGDLS and CDR2 is YYNGEE. V lost 4 bases to trimming and J lost 5 bases, with 13 bases between them. In DNA, the CDR3 is TGTGCCAGCAGCATCGGGACTTTAAACAATGAGCAGTTCTTC. Translating gives CASSIGTLNNEQFF. Based on the CDR3 plus reference TRBV9 and TRBJ2-1, the full variable domain is DSGVTQTPKHLITATGQRVTLRCSPRSGDLSVYWYQQSLDQGLQFLIQYYNGEERAKGNILERFSAQQFPDLHSELNLSSLELGDSALYFCASSIGTLNNEQFFGPGTRLTVL.

The chain recombines TRBV6-5 with TRBJ1-1, with 7 bases identical to TRBD1. The CDR3 covers 13 residues. The J segment lost 6 bases and the V segment lost 3 bases, leaving 4 bases of the junction unmatched. Germline values: CDR1 MNHEY, CDR2 SVGAGI. DNA of the CDR3: TGTGCCAGCAGTTATGACAGGGCTTCTGAAGCTTTCTTT. This encodes CASSYDRASEAFF.

The V call is TRBV6-1, the J call TRBJ2-5; TRBD2 matches at 14 bases. The germline CDR1 and CDR2 sequences are MNHNS and SASEGT. CDR3 length equals 17 residues. The V and J ends lost 1 base and 5 bases, in that order; junction bases with no gene match: 6. CDR3 residues: CASSEGRLAGGLETQYF. CDR3 DNA sequence: TGTGCCAGCAGTGAAGGCCGACTAGCGGGAGGGTTGGAGACCCAGTACTTC.

This chain uses TRBV2 with TRBJ2-5, with a possible D match to TRBD1 (6 bases). TRBJ2-7 explains the end of the DNA better; the J call may be wrong. The CDR3 is 13 amino acids. Per the germline V gene, CDR1 is SNHLY and CDR2 is FYNNEI. CDR3 nucleotides: TGTGCCAGCGAACAGGGCAGCTCCTACGAGCAGTACTTC. It encodes CASEQGSSYEQYF.

J is TRBJ1-2 and V is TRBV30, with D possibly matching TRBD1 (6 bases). V lost 3 bases to trimming and J lost 2 bases, with 16 bases between them. Looked up from germline, CDR1 is GTSNPN and CDR2 is SVGIG (reference sequence). This CDR3 region has 15 residues. CDR3 in amino acids: CAWRTYRAPNYGYTF. The CDR3 nucleotides are TGTGCCTGGAGGACGTACAGGGCGCCCAACTATGGCTACACCTTC.

The chain joins TRBV5-1 to TRBJ2-3; D not resolved. V dropped 2 bases and J dropped 6 bases, with 10 bases sitting between them. Germline CDR1 is SGHRS and CDR2 is YFSETQ. The CDR3 has 13 residues. CDR3 loop: CASSFPLTDTQYF. Written as DNA, the CDR3 is TGCGCCAGCAGCTTCCCGCTCACGGATACGCAGTATTTT.

The chain is built from TRBV4-1 and TRBJ2-7; 9 nucleotides align to TRBD1. The CDR3 spans 16 residues. Losses at the gene ends were 6 bases for V and 6 bases for J; bases not matched to a gene: 15. The germline gives CDR1 MGHRA, CDR2 YSYEKL. The CDR3 is CASSDRGTRFGGEQYF. As DNA, the CDR3 is TGCGCCAGCAGTGACAGGGGGACGCGGTTTGGGGGCGAGCAGTACTTC.

Concerning this clone: The same CDR3 is also encoded by other DNA sequences in this sample. The rearrangement links TRBV7-9 to TRBJ2-1, with 11 bases aligning to TRBD2. Germline CDR1 reads SEHNR; CDR2 reads FQNEAQ (reference sequence). J lost 4 bases, V lost 5 bases, and 4 bases had no gene match. This CDR3 contains 15 residues. The chain's CDR3 is CASSSGTSGYNEQFF. The CDR3 bases are TGTGCCAGCAGCAGCGGGACTAGCGGATACAATGAGCAGTTCTTC. Full variable domain (remainder filled in from reference TRBV7-9 and TRBJ2-1): DTGVSQNPRHKITKRGQNVTFRCDPISEHNRLYWYRQTLGQGPEFLTYFQNEAQLEKSRLLSDRFSAERPKGSFSTLEIQRTEQGDSAMYLCASSSGTSGYNEQFFGPGTRLTVL.

The gene calls are TRBV6-5 and TRBJ2-2; D is uncertain. V shed 0 bases and J shed 5 bases, with 7 bases lying between them. This CDR3 spans 14 amino acids. Germline CDR1 and CDR2: MNHEY and SVGAGI. CDR3: CASSYSSLTGELFF. The CDR3 region has the DNA TGTGCCAGCAGTTACTCTTCCCTGACCGGGGAGCTGTTTTTT.

The V gene is TRBV12-5, the J gene TRBJ2-7; 14 bases line up with TRBD2. Germline trimming cut 4 bases from V and 6 bases from J; bases unmatched to any gene: 17. This CDR3 has 19 amino acids. Per the germline V gene, CDR1 is LGHNT and CDR2 is FRNRAP. CDR3 residues: CASGSRGETSGRAKGEQYF. CDR3 in DNA: TGTGCTAGTGGTTCAAGGGGAGAGACTAGCGGGAGGGCCAAGGGCGAGCAGTACTTC.

This chain joins TRBV7-3 and TRBJ2-3; 10 bases match TRBD1. This CDR3 is 16 amino acids long. The V and J ends lost 0 bases and 5 bases, in that order; junction bases with no gene match: 5. Germline values: CDR1 SGHTA, CDR2 FQGTGA. The CDR3 nucleotides read TGTGCCAGCAGCTTAACGACAGGGGGCCTTATAGATACGCAGTATTTT. This encodes CASSLTTGGLIDTQYF.

The chain employs TRBV10-3 and TRBJ2-7, with TRBD2 matching over 13 bases. Germline V gene sequence: CDR1 ENHRY, CDR2 SYGVKD. The CDR3 runs 15 residues. Trimming cost V 2 bases and J 5 bases; bases outside gene matches: 3. The CDR3 DNA reads TGTGCCATCAGTGAGCGGACTAGCGGGAGTGACGAGCAGTACTTC. Translated: CAISERTSGSDEQYF.

The rearrangement uses TRBV28 and TRBJ2-3, with TRBD2 identical over 10 bases. After removal of 2 bases from V and 4 bases from J, the junction contained 3 bases not matched to a gene. CDR1 MDHEN and CDR2 SYDVKM come from the germline V gene. This CDR3 contains 15 residues. CDR3 amino acids: CASSLPSGGSDTQYF. CDR3 coding DNA: TGTGCCAGCAGTTTACCTAGCGGGGGTTCAGATACGCAGTATTTT.

The chain recombines TRBV2 with TRBJ2-1, with 9 bases identical to TRBD2. Germline V gene data show CDR1 as SNHLY and CDR2 as FYNNEI. Trimming at V came to 4 bases and at J to 8 bases, leaving 9 bases not matched to a gene. The CDR3 extends over 15 amino acids. CDR3 protein: CASSAGLAFMYEQFF. CDR3 coding DNA: TGTGCCAGCAGTGCGGGACTAGCTTTCATGTATGAGCAGTTCTTC.

The J gene is TRBJ2-1, the V gene TRBV7-3, with 11 bases lining up with TRBD2. V was clipped by 5 bases and J by 3 bases; unmatched bases: 3. The CDR3 totals 15 residues. Germline lookup yields CDR1 SGHTA and CDR2 FQGTGA. The CDR3 region is CASSEGLAVYNEQFF. CDR3 DNA: TGTGCCAGCAGCGAGGGACTAGCGGTCTACAATGAGCAGTTCTTC.

The rearrangement uses TRBV28 and TRBJ2-1; 11 bases align to TRBD2. Germline CDR1 and CDR2: MDHEN and SYDVKM. The CDR3 is 16 residues long. V was pared by 2 bases and J by 6 bases, with 6 bases of the junction left unmatched. The CDR3 spells CASSLPGLAGSNEQFF. For the CDR3, the DNA is TGTGCCAGCAGTTTACCCGGACTAGCGGGCAGCAATGAGCAGTTCTTC. Full variable domain (rest looked up from reference TRBV28 and TRBJ2-1): DVKVTQSSRYLVKRTGEKVFLECVQDMDHENMFWYRQDPGLGLRLIYFSYDVKMKEKGDIPEGYSVSREKKERFSLILESASTNQTSMYLCASSLPGLAGSNEQFFGPGTRLTVL.

The V gene is TRBV4-3, the J gene TRBJ2-7; the D gene is possibly TRBD2 (6 bases). Deletions cut 2 bases from V and 4 bases from J, with 27 bases between. The CDR3 covers 19 residues. Germline V gene data show CDR1 as LGHNA and CDR2 as YSLEER. The CDR3 DNA reads as TGCGCCAGCAGCCAACAGGACCCCGCCGCGGGAAAGCGTGAATACGAGCAGTACTTC. Its translation is CASSQQDPAAGKREYEQYF.

The genes are TRBV28 and TRBJ2-1; 12 positions match TRBD2. CDR3 size: 15 residues. J gave up 6 bases and V 6 bases, and 6 bases lay outside the gene matches. In germline, CDR1 is MDHEN, CDR2 SYDVKM. The CDR3 coding sequence is TGTGCCAGCAGGCCTCCGGGACTAGCGGGCAATGAGCAGTTCTTC. This gives the protein CASRPPGLAGNEQFF.

The gene calls are TRBV5-3 and TRBJ2-7; 14 bases fit TRBD2. TRBV5-3 is designated an ORF whose function remains uncertain. The CDR3 is 13 amino acids. Unmatched junction bases numbered 2, after V lost 8 bases and J lost 4 bases. The CDR3 DNA reads TGTGCCAGGACTAGCGGGAGGGCATACGAGCAGTACTTC. This translates into CARTSGRAYEQYF.

This rearrangement joins TRBV18 to TRBJ2-2; D call uncertain. Trimming cost V 2 bases and J 1 base, with 11 bases left between them. The CDR3 length is 16 residues. Germline V gives CDR1 KGHSH, CDR2 LQKENI. The chain's CDR3 is CASSPMDVMNTGELFF. CDR3 bases: TGTGCCAGCTCACCAATGGACGTTATGAACACCGGGGAGCTGTTTTTT.

A single count supports this clone. The rearrangement uses TRBV7-3 and TRBJ2-5; 10 bases fit TRBD1. V dropped 1 base and J dropped 3; count of bases not matched to a gene: 2. This CDR3 comprises 15 residues. Germline loops: CDR1 SGHTA, CDR2 FQGTGA. As DNA, the CDR3 is TGTGCCAGCAGCTTAAGACAGGGGGCTGAAGAGACCCAGTACTTC. Translating it yields CASSLRQGAEETQYF.